The sequence of this T cell receptor beta chain was determined in a study of regulatory T cells in long-lasting Graves disease. Study-level points and caveats: Sample size was small, which may have lowered accuracy. Analysis covered peripheral blood alone, not thyroid tissue.

Points on this clonotype: Its antigen remains unknown.

Stated time point: newly diagnosed GD, antithyroid drugs for less than 3 months. PBMC-derived RNA was used for the TCR library. A blood draw put around 9 milliliters of peripheral blood into EDTA tubes. V lost 3 bases and J 5 bases, leaving 10 bases between the germline ends. This CDR3 comprises 13 residues. Germline CDR1 reads LNHDA; CDR2 reads SQIVND (reference sequence). To make TCR beta libraries, researchers used iRepertoire HTBI primers and Arm-PCR of CDR3 regions. Via MiXCR, TCRdb re-called the multiplex PCR reads, giving one row per CDR3 protein. The sample comprises 250,000 or so distinct CDR3 sequences, 20% of which are singletons, and approximately 13% rests with the top ten.

The sequencing used peripheral blood mononuclear cells (PBMCs), collected at new diagnosis, from a patient treated with antithyroid drugs. This TCR came from a female donor with Graves disease. The chain couples TRBV19 to TRBJ1-2; D is uncertain. CDR3 loop: CASSIRTEYGYTF. The CDR3 coding sequence is TGTGCCAGTAGTATCAGGACTGAATATGGCTACACCTTC.